The rows below give T cell receptor beta chains drawn from one sample of a study of T cell responses to AZD1222 COVID-19 vaccine. This table comes from immunoSEQ multiplex PCR, and its TCRdb copy is limited to in-frame clones, with some not included. Among about 76,000 clones listed, around three quarters were seen once. Material: peripheral blood, obtained 28 days after the second dose of the MenACWY control vaccine. All receptors come from an adult who received the MenACWY meningococcal vaccine as a control. Each CDR3 is given with its conserved first and last residue. A D gene is named only where the DNA matches it firmly. Part of the rows lack a size; the others show once, few, many or a class for expanded clones.

J gene: TRBJ1-1; V gene: TRBV6-5; D gene: TRBD1; clone size: -; CDR3 DNA: TGTGCCAGCAGAGCCGGGACAGGGAACACTGAAGCTTTCTTT; CDR3 protein: CASRAGTGNTEAFF
J gene: TRBJ2-7; V gene: TRBV6-1; D gene: -; clone size: -; CDR3 DNA: TGTGCCAGCAGTGAAGCAGGAAACGAGCAGTACTTC; CDR3 protein: CASSEAGNEQYF
J gene: TRBJ1-1; V gene: TRBV9; D gene: -; clone size: -; CDR3 DNA: TGTGCCAGCTCCATCGACCCGAACACTGAAGCTTTCTTT; CDR3 protein: CASSIDPNTEAFF
J gene: TRBJ1-3; V gene: TRBV18; D gene: -; clone size: -; CDR3 DNA: TGTGCCAGCTCACCAGGGATCATCGGAAACACCATATATTTT; CDR3 protein: CASSPGIIGNTIYF
J gene: TRBJ2-1; V gene: TRBV5-1; D gene: TRBD1; clone size: -; CDR3 DNA: TGCGCCAGCAGCTTGCCAGGGGGTTACAATGAGCAGTTCTTC; CDR3 protein: CASSLPGGYNEQFF
J gene: TRBJ2-4; V gene: TRBV5-8; D gene: -; clone size: -; CDR3 DNA: TGTGCCAGCAGCTTAGGGGGACCCATAGCCAAAAACATTCAGTACTTC; CDR3 protein: CASSLGGPIAKNIQYF
J gene: TRBJ2-5; V gene: TRBV25-1; D gene: -; clone size: -; CDR3 DNA: TGTGCCAGCGCAACTACCCTCAGCGGAGCTAAAGAGACCCAGTACTTC; CDR3 protein: CASATTLSGAKETQYF
J gene: TRBJ1-5; V gene: TRBV6-6; D gene: -; clone size: -; CDR3 DNA: TGTGCCAGCAGTTCGACAAGGGGTGGCAATCAGCCCCAGCATTTT; CDR3 protein: CASSSTRGGNQPQHF
J gene: TRBJ1-1; V gene: TRBV3-1/TRBV3-2; D gene: TRBD1; clone size: once; CDR3 DNA: TGTGCCAGCAGCAACAGGGGGCGCAACACTGAAGCTTTCTTT; CDR3 protein: CASSNRGRNTEAFF
J gene: TRBJ1-2; V gene: TRBV29-1; D gene: -; clone size: -; CDR3 DNA: TGCAGCGTTCGGGACTCCGACTATGGCTACACCTTC; CDR3 protein: CSVRDSDYGYTF
J gene: TRBJ2-7; V gene: TRBV2; D gene: TRBD1; clone size: -; CDR3 DNA: TGTGCCAGCAGTTGGGACAGGCGTTCCTACGAGCAGTACTTC; CDR3 protein: CASSWDRRSYEQYF
J gene: TRBJ1-1; V gene: TRBV28; D gene: TRBD1; clone size: -; CDR3 DNA: TGTGCCAGCACCGACAGGGGTATGGGCACTGAAGCTTTCTTT; CDR3 protein: CASTDRGMGTEAFF